The 25 T cell receptor beta chains below were found in one sample sequenced in a study of cytomegalovirus exposure and HLA in healthy donors. The protocol was immunoSEQ multiplex PCR, while the TCRdb copy is restricted to in-frame clones and leaves out a portion. Counted here are approximately 160,000 clones, 84% occurring once; the ten biggest clones make up roughly a tenth. The specimen sequenced was PBMCs. The receptors here all came from a man under 40 in good health and CMV-seropositive.

The chain joins TRBV20-1 to TRBJ2-7, with D maybe TRBD2 (6 bases). The CDR3 totals 11 residues. The V end was cut by 6 bases, the J end by 5 bases, with 11 bases between. Germline V gene sequence: CDR1 DFQATT, CDR2 SNEGSKA (reference sequence). The DNA of the CDR3 is TGCAGTGCCGGGTGGGAGGACGAGCAGTACTTC. It specifies CSAGWEDEQYF.

The chain uses TRBV6-5 and TRBJ1-1; maybe TRBD1 (6 bases). From germline, CDR1 is MNHEY and CDR2 SVGAGI. The CDR3 has 12 amino acids. With 5 bases removed from V and 8 bases from J, the gap between germline ends came to 12 bases. The CDR3 loop reads CASSTAQGEAFF. CDR3 DNA sequence: TGTGCCAGCAGTACTGCACAGGGCGAAGCTTTCTTT.

The genes are TRBV5-5 and TRBJ2-1; TRBD2 aligns across 7 bases. J was trimmed by 3 bases and V by 0 bases; bases with no gene match: 3. This CDR3 has 15 amino acids. Germline V gene sequence: CDR1 SGHKS, CDR2 YYEKEE (reference sequence). DNA for the CDR3: TGTGCCAGCAGCTTGGCCCTAGCGGACTACAATGAGCAGTTCTTC. Its protein product is CASSLALADYNEQFF. Complete variable domain (other parts from reference TRBV5-5 and TRBJ2-1): DAGVTQSPTHLIKTRGQQVTLRCSPISGHKSVSWYQQVLGQGPQFIFQYYEKEERGRGNFPDRFSARQFPNYSSELNVNALLLGDSALYLCASSLALADYNEQFFGPGTRLTVL.

This chain connects TRBV14 to TRBJ2-7; no clear D gene. This CDR3 has 15 residues. V was cut by 4 bases and J by 3 bases, with 16 bases left in between. The germline gives CDR1 SGHDN, CDR2 FVKESK. CDR3 amino acids: CASSPRLKDNYEQYF. The DNA for the CDR3 is TGTGCCAGCAGCCCCAGACTTAAAGATAACTACGAGCAGTACTTC.

The V and J genes are TRBV4-1 and TRBJ2-7; 9 nucleotides agree with TRBD1. Germline trimming cut 0 bases from V and 4 bases from J; bases unmatched to any gene: 10. CDR1 is MGHRA and CDR2 is YSYEKL in the germline V gene. The CDR3 has 17 amino acids. DNA of the CDR3: TGCGCCAGCAGCCAAGATCGCAGAGGGACAGGGACGTACGAGCAGTACTTC. Its protein product is CASSQDRRGTGTYEQYF.

The chain joins TRBV6-5 to TRBJ2-7; 9 nucleotides agree with TRBD1. With 2 bases clipped from V and 6 bases from J, the junction kept 8 bases outside the gene matches. The length of the CDR3 is 15 residues. The germline V gene has CDR1 MNHEY and CDR2 SVGAGI. The CDR3 sequence is CASSYRWTGESEQYF. The DNA for the CDR3 is TGTGCCAGCAGTTACCGCTGGACAGGGGAATCCGAGCAGTACTTC.

The CDR3 DNA reads as TGTGCCAGCAGTGAAAAGGGACAGGGGCAGTTCTTC. Its protein product is CASSEKGQGQFF. The chain has TRBV6-1 and TRBJ2-1, with TRBD1 matching over 9 bases. The germline V gene encodes CDR1 MNHNS and CDR2 SASEGT. Trimming took 2 bases from V and 12 from J; bases not matched to a gene: 2. This CDR3 contains 12 residues.

J is TRBJ1-4 and V is TRBV7-2, with TRBD1 matching over 8 bases. The trim removed 5 bases at V and 4 bases at J, leaving 6 bases unmatched. Germline V lookup: CDR1 SGHTA, CDR2 FQGNSA. There are 15 residues in the CDR3. CDR3 nucleotides: TGTGCCAGCAGCATCCGACAGGGGAATAATGAAAAACTGTTTTTT. It codes for CASSIRQGNNEKLFF. The full variable domain, completed using reference TRBV7-2 and TRBJ1-4, is GAGVSQSPSNKVTEKGKDVELRCDPISGHTALYWYRQSLGQGLEFLIYFQGNSAPDKSGLPSDRFSAERTGGSVSTLTIQRTQQEDSAVYLCASSIRQGNNEKLFFGSGTQLSVL.

CDR3 coding DNA: TGCGCCAGCAGCCACGGACTAGCGGGGAAGTACGAGCAGTACTTC. Its translation: CASSHGLAGKYEQYF. The chain uses TRBV4-1 and TRBJ2-7, with 12 positions matching TRBD2. Germline V gene lookup returns CDR1 MGHRA and CDR2 YSYEKL. Unmatched junction bases numbered 4, after V lost 3 bases and J lost 4 bases. The CDR3 spans 15 residues.

The chain links TRBV30 to TRBJ2-6, with D possibly matching TRBD1 (6 bases). Germline V CDR1 and CDR2: GTSNPN, SVGIG (reference sequence). The length of the CDR3 is 13 residues. Trimming removed 7 bases at V and 1 base at J, with 8 bases between. The CDR3 region is CAFGQSGANVLTF. CDR3 bases: TGTGCCTTCGGACAGTCTGGGGCCAACGTCCTGACTTTC. The full variable domain, its missing parts supplied by reference TRBV30 and TRBJ2-6, is SQTIHQWPATLVQPVGSPLSLECTVEGTSNPNLYWYRQAAGRGLQLLFYSVGIGQISSEVPQNLSASRPQDRQFILSSKKLLLSDSGFYLCAFGQSGANVLTFGAGSRLTVL.

The V gene is TRBV27, the J gene TRBJ2-3; D perhaps matches TRBD2 (5 bases). This CDR3 is 15 amino acids long. The V gene's germline CDR1 is MNHEY and CDR2 SMNVEV (reference sequence). The V gene lost 6 bases and the J gene lost 3 bases, with 16 bases spanning the gap. CDR3 nucleotides: TGTGCCAGCAGCCATCATCGTAGAGGGACAGATACGCAGTATTTT. Its protein product is CASSHHRRGTDTQYF.

The rearrangement links TRBV18 to TRBJ1-1; D may be TRBD1 (6 bases). Germline assignment: CDR1 KGHSH and CDR2 LQKENI. The V end was cut by 1 base, the J end by 5 bases, with 14 bases between. This CDR3 is built from 15 residues. Here the CDR3 reads CASSPRGHPETEAFF. The CDR3 region has the DNA TGTGCCAGCTCACCACGGGGGCACCCGGAAACTGAAGCTTTCTTT.

DNA of the CDR3: TGCGCCAGCAGCTTGGCACCACGACAGGGGGAGAACACTGAAGCTTTCTTT. Protein sequence: CASSLAPRQGENTEAFF. J is TRBJ1-1 and V is TRBV5-1, with 9 positions matching TRBD1. The junction had 7 bases not matched to a gene; V was cut back by 0 bases and J by 1 base. This CDR3 comprises 17 residues. The germline CDR1 and CDR2 sequences are SGHRS and YFSETQ.

This chain joins TRBV27 and TRBJ2-3, with D tentatively TRBD2 (7 bases). V was trimmed by 8 bases and J by 3 bases, leaving 21 bases between them. This CDR3 comprises 16 residues. The germline V gene has CDR1 MNHEY and CDR2 SMNVEV (reference sequence). CDR3 loop: CASQLLRGAPTDTQYF. The CDR3 nucleotides are TGTGCCAGCCAATTGCTACGGGGGGCGCCGACAGATACGCAGTATTTT.

The CDR3 spells CASSLAGDRGETQYF. CDR3 coding DNA: TGTGCCAGCAGCTTAGCGGGTGACAGGGGGGAGACCCAGTACTTC. The V and J genes are TRBV7-7 and TRBJ2-5, with 9 bases lining up with TRBD1. Trimming removed 0 bases from V and 5 bases from J; junction bases left unmatched: 4. The CDR3 extends over 15 amino acids. The germline CDR1 and CDR2 sequences are SSHAT and FNYEAQ (reference sequence).

The CDR3 protein is CASSYTSGTGGGELFF. The CDR3, as DNA: TGTGCCAGCAGTTACACGAGCGGGACAGGGGGCGGGGAGCTGTTTTTT. The chain uses TRBV6-5 and TRBJ2-2; 11 bases agree with TRBD1. CDR1 is MNHEY and CDR2 is SVGAGI in the germline V gene. CDR3 length: 16 residues. The junction had 6 bases not matched to a gene; V was cut back by 2 bases and J by 7 bases.

This chain joins TRBV7-6 and TRBJ2-7, with 9 bases fitting TRBD1. CDR1 and CDR2 from the germline V gene are SGHVS and FNYEAQ. The CDR3 length is 15 residues. J gave up 0 bases and V 6 bases, and 6 bases lay outside the gene matches. The CDR3 DNA is TGTGCCAGCAGTGCAGGACAGGGGAGCTCCTACGAGCAGTACTTC. Translation: CASSAGQGSSYEQYF. The full variable domain, rest sourced from reference TRBV7-6 and TRBJ2-7, is GAGVSQSPRYKVTKRGQDVALRCDPISGHVSLYWYRQALGQGPEFLTYFNYEAQQDKSGLPNDRFSAERPEGSISTLTIQRTEQRDSAMYRCASSAGQGSSYEQYFGPGTRLTVT.

This chain joins TRBV4-1 and TRBJ2-5; 11 bases match TRBD2. The V and J ends lost 7 bases and 4 bases, in that order; junction bases with no gene match: 8. Germline CDR1 MGHRA, CDR2 YSYEKL. This CDR3 is built from 15 residues. The CDR3 region is CASKPGLAGGETQYF. CDR3 nucleotide sequence: TGCGCCAGCAAACCGGGGCTAGCGGGAGGAGAGACCCAGTACTTC.

The rearrangement uses TRBV7-3 and TRBJ2-1, with 8 bases identical to TRBD2. Trimming took 5 bases from V and 10 from J; bases not matched to a gene: 16. Germline CDR1 reads SGHTA; CDR2 reads FQGTGA. This CDR3 comprises 16 residues. The CDR3 region has the DNA TGTGCCAGCAGCCTAGGGCTAGCGGGCCCCAGGAAGGAGCAGTTCTTC. As protein: CASSLGLAGPRKEQFF.

The genes are TRBV10-3 and TRBJ2-3; possibly TRBD2 for D (6 bases). This CDR3 has 14 residues. Germline-derived CDR1 and CDR2 are ENHRY and SYGVKD. V lost 10 bases, J lost 2 bases, and 16 bases lay in between. CDR3 loop: CATTREFDTDTQYF. The CDR3 DNA sequence: TGTGCCACGACCCGGGAGTTCGACACAGATACGCAGTATTTT.

The chain combines TRBV18 with TRBJ1-2; 8 bases are shared with TRBD1. Germline V gene sequence: CDR1 KGHSH, CDR2 LQKENI. With V trimmed by 3 bases and J by 4 bases, 7 bases remained unmatched. CDR3 length: 15 residues. Written as DNA, the CDR3 is TGTGCCAGCTCACCCGGGACAGGAAGGACCTATGGCTACACCTTC. It codes for CASSPGTGRTYGYTF.

The chain links TRBV9 to TRBJ2-7, with 10 bases aligning to TRBD1. The CDR3 extends over 15 amino acids. Germline-derived CDR1 and CDR2 are SGDLS and YYNGEE. Trimming took 0 bases from V and 9 from J; bases not matched to a gene: 9. The CDR3 DNA reads as TGTGCCAGCAGCGTAGGTTGGGGACAGGGGCTAGGGCAGTACTTC. Protein product: CASSVGWGQGLGQYF.

The V gene is TRBV6-1, the J gene TRBJ2-1, with D possibly TRBD2 on 7 matching bases. This CDR3 has 14 amino acids. Germline CDR1 MNHNS, CDR2 SASEGT. With 7 bases removed from V and 7 bases from J, the gap between germline ends came to 17 bases. In DNA form, the CDR3 reads TGTGCCAGCACCGAGGGGGGGAGCCGGAATGAGCAGTTCTTC. Translating gives CASTEGGSRNEQFF.

This clone was detected once. This rearrangement joins TRBV7-2 to TRBJ2-5, with 9 bases aligning to TRBD2. The CDR3 is 15 residues long. The J segment lost 3 bases and the V segment lost 2 bases, leaving 4 bases of the junction unmatched. Germline V lookup: CDR1 SGHTA, CDR2 FQGNSA. The CDR3 protein is CASSLLSGGKETQYF. In DNA form, the CDR3 reads TGTGCCAGCAGCTTACTGAGCGGGGGGAAAGAGACCCAGTACTTC. The whole variable domain, remainder taken from reference TRBV7-2 and TRBJ2-5, is GAGVSQSPSNKVTEKGKDVELRCDPISGHTALYWYRQSLGQGLEFLIYFQGNSAPDKSGLPSDRFSAERTGGSVSTLTIQRTQQEDSAVYLCASSLLSGGKETQYFGPGTRLLVL.

The chain uses TRBV6-5 and TRBJ1-5; D gene unclear. Trimming stripped 0 bases from V and 3 bases from J, with 12 bases between. Looked up from germline, CDR1 is MNHEY and CDR2 is SVGAGI. The CDR3 runs 16 residues. CDR3 loop: CASSYSMPGHNQPQHF. In DNA form, the CDR3 reads TGTGCCAGCAGTTACTCGATGCCAGGTCACAATCAGCCCCAGCATTTT.